This T cell receptor beta chain was sequenced during a study of blood T cell repertoires in COVID-19. Study-level background: There were acute and convalescent COVID-19 samples, and they came from the United States, Italy and Spain. From T cells, B-cell-depleted T cells, or PBMCs came the material, which was cDNA or gDNA.

Original methodology: Amplification of reference gene primers provided the estimated nucleated cell counts. The repertoire was sequenced with immunoSEQ multiplex PCR; TCRdb's copy has only in-frame clones and lacks some. The V and J calls and clone size come from that table; D and trimming were worked out from the DNA. This sample yields hundreds of thousands of clones, of which approximately 84% are seen a single time; about 8% belongs to the top ten. Germline V lookup: CDR1 MNHNS, CDR2 SASEGT. The CDR3 is 14 amino acids. V dropped 3 bases and J dropped 3 bases, with 12 bases sitting between them. The gene calls are TRBV6-1 and TRBJ2-7, with D perhaps TRBD1 (6 bases). Sequenced sample: peripheral blood. The TCR was taken from a woman aged 80 or over with acute or convalescent COVID-19. CDR3: CASSERTALYEQYF. DNA for the CDR3: TGTGCCAGCAGTGAGAGGACAGCCCTCTACGAGCAGTACTTC.